This T cell receptor (beta chain) was identified during a study of cytomegalovirus exposure and HLA in healthy donors. About the research overall: A later analysis reported the roughly 130 validation repertoires used the same platform as the roughly 700 first-cohort repertoires.

Here immunoSEQ multiplex PCR was the method, and the copy in TCRdb shows in-frame clones only, minus some. The table has approximately 100,000 clones, about 87% seen once. Overall study findings and caveats: Among TCR beta chains, those listed as cytomegalovirus-associated numbered around 180. According to a subsequent analysis, TCR clusters identified in the first cohort showed a tendency to co-occur across the roughly 130 validation repertoires. Per published reports, the classifier diagnosed cytomegalovirus status with high specificity and sensitivity.

This clone has a handful of counts. Its target is unknown. J was trimmed by 9 bases and V by 1 base; bases with no gene match: 12. The germline CDR1 and CDR2 sequences are MGHDK and SYGVNS. This CDR3 comprises 16 residues. This clonotype originated in a woman between 18 and 30 years old in good health and CMV-seropositive. This rearrangement joins TRBV25-1 to TRBJ2-1, with TRBD2 matching 7 bases. Sequencing used PBMCs. The CDR3, as DNA: TGTGCCAGCAGTGAATTTCAGGGTATCACGGGGGGTGAGCAGTTCTTC. It yields the protein CASSEFQGITGGEQFF.